Each of the 11 T cell receptor beta chains below was sequenced from the same sample in a study of spatial heterogeneity in lung cancer (dated 2019 in TCRdb). Overall study outcomes, separate from this receptor: The tumor nonsynonymous mutation count correlated with the number of expanded intratumoral alpha and beta TCRs.

The time point label here, explained by the study, means: sample taken at primary tumor resection. Libraries came from 5' RACE. TCRdb records NextSeq 500 as the sequencer. In TCRdb, the public reads were trimmed at Q25 with fastp and aligned with MiXCR, with productive beta chains retained. All rows with the same CDR3 protein become a single entry with the most common DNA and genes. The sample table holds under 850 distinct CDR3 sequences, of which approximately 15% were seen once. Of the sample, around 25% is held by the ten largest clones. No antigen has been identified for these receptors. The source material was lung tumor tissue, sampled at surgery. The receptors derive from a male donor with early-stage non-small cell lung cancer.

Judged by abundance, this clonotype is large. The size of this beta chain means little, since it is a stray read in a library made for alpha chains. V usage is TRBV6-2 or TRBV6-3 and J usage is TRBJ2-1, with 10 bases that match TRBD2. This CDR3 spans 16 amino acids. Germline lookup yields CDR1 MNHEY and CDR2 SVGEGT. The junction had 8 bases not matched to a gene; V was cut back by 5 bases and J by 4 bases. The CDR3 DNA sequence: TGTGCCAGCAGTGGGATAGGAGCGGGGGGGTACAATGAGCAGTTCTTC. Amino acids: CASSGIGAGGYNEQFF.

This clonotype is judged large. Little can be read into the size of this beta chain, an off-target read in a library designed for alpha chains. The chain has TRBV27 and TRBJ2-2; no reliable D call. The germline gives CDR1 MNHEY, CDR2 SMNVEV (reference sequence). Trimming removed 5 bases at V and 0 bases at J, with 10 bases between. This CDR3 has 15 residues. The CDR3 spells CASSARVSNTGELFF. The CDR3 DNA sequence: TGTGCCAGCAGTGCCCGGGTCTCGAACACCGGGGAGCTGTTTTTT.

As concerns this clonotype: The library was built for alpha chains, so this beta chain is an off-target read and its size means little. The chain links TRBV12-3 or TRBV12-4 to TRBJ2-5, with a weak D call TRBD1 (6 bases). The ends were cut back, 1 base at V and 3 bases at J, with 6 bases in the middle. CDR3 length: 13 residues. The CDR3 sequence is CASSLDREETQYF. The CDR3 DNA reads as TGTGCCAGCAGTTTAGACAGGGAAGAGACCCAGTACTTC.

This clonotype is classed as large. This beta chain was picked up by a library intended for alpha chains and is off target, so its count carries little meaning. J is TRBJ1-6 and V is TRBV20-1; D might be TRBD1 (6 bases). This CDR3 contains 14 residues. Germline V gene data show CDR1 as DFQATT and CDR2 as SNEGSKA (reference sequence). The V gene lost 2 bases and the J gene lost 9 bases, with 14 bases spanning the gap. The CDR3 coding sequence is TGCAGTGCTAGATCGACAGGTGTAAGTTCACCCCTCCACTTT. It codes for CSARSTGVSSPLHF.

Details on this clonotype: This beta chain is a stray sequence in a library constructed for alpha chains; its clone size is not meaningful. The rearrangement uses TRBV19 and TRBJ2-1; possibly TRBD1 or TRBD2 for D (7 bases each). The CDR3 has 16 amino acids. V was clipped by 7 bases and J by 6 bases, with 22 bases between them. CDR1 is LNHDA, CDR2 SQIVND, per germline (reference sequence). CDR3 sequence reads: CASTTQPGGAFNEQFF. CDR3 sequence (DNA): TGTGCCAGTACCACCCAACCAGGGGGGGCATTCAATGAGCAGTTCTTC.

By share, this clonotype counts as medium-sized (0.01 to 0.1%). For a library built for alpha chains, this beta chain is a stray read; little rests on its size. The V call is TRBV20-1, the J call TRBJ2-2, with D possibly TRBD2 on 6 matching bases. The V gene lost 0 bases and the J gene lost 7 bases, with 15 bases spanning the gap. The CDR3 length is 15 residues. Germline V gene lookup returns CDR1 DFQATT and CDR2 SNEGSKA (reference sequence). The chain's CDR3 is CSARDLLRGLGELFF. The CDR3, as DNA: TGCAGTGCTAGAGATCTCTTGAGGGGACTCGGGGAGCTGTTTTTT.

This clonotype was seen a few times. This beta chain slipped into a library made for alpha chains as a stray read, so its size is not meaningful. CDR3 bases: TGCAGCGCAAGAGGGCTCTCGCTCAGCATAGCCCAGTTCTTC. Protein: CSARGLSLSIAQFF. The V call is TRBV29-1, the J call TRBJ2-1; maybe TRBD2 (5 bases). Per the germline V gene, CDR1 is SQVTM and CDR2 is ANQGSEA. The CDR3 is made up of 14 amino acids. The ends were cut back, 7 bases at V and 13 bases at J, with 26 bases in the middle.

This clonotype is categorized as medium-sized. This beta chain is a stray sequence in a library constructed for alpha chains; its clone size is not meaningful. The chain uses TRBV20-1 and TRBJ1-1; TRBD1 is a possible D gene (5 bases). The V gene lost 2 bases and the J gene lost 10 bases, with 17 bases spanning the gap. Germline V gene sequence: CDR1 DFQATT, CDR2 SNEGSKA (reference sequence). The CDR3 covers 13 residues. The CDR3 DNA follows: TGCAGTGCTAGATCCCCTGGGCAGGGAGGAGCTTTCTTT. Translating gives CSARSPGQGGAFF.

As for this clonotype: This beta chain is a stray read from a library made for alpha chains; its abundance is not meaningful. V is TRBV6-2 or TRBV6-3 and J is TRBJ2-3; TRBD2 agrees at 11 bases. The CDR3 runs 16 residues. The J segment lost 5 bases and the V segment lost 4 bases, leaving 8 bases of the junction unmatched. Germline values: CDR1 MNHEY, CDR2 SVGEGT. The CDR3 loop is CASSSQLAGVRDTQYF. The CDR3 DNA reads as TGTGCCAGCAGTTCCCAACTAGCGGGAGTCAGAGATACGCAGTATTTT.

This clonotype has more than one count but fewer than ten. Since it is a stray read in a library aimed at alpha chains, this beta chain has a size that is not meaningful. V and J are TRBV5-4 and TRBJ2-3; no reliable D call. Trimming shortened V by 1 base and J by 5 bases, and 17 bases separated the two germline ends. Germline V gene sequence: CDR1 SGHNT, CDR2 YYREEE (reference sequence). This CDR3 has 16 amino acids. The CDR3 DNA follows: TGTGCCAGCAGCTTGAATACGGGTAGCTTCGTAGATACGCAGTATTTT. It specifies CASSLNTGSFVDTQYF.

As for this clonotype: The library was designed around alpha chains, so this beta chain is a stray read whose abundance carries little weight. The chain couples TRBV28 to TRBJ2-5; no clear D gene. There are 9 residues in the CDR3. Between the trimmed V and J ends, which lost 8 bases and 2 bases, there was a span of 0 bases. The germline gives CDR1 MDHEN, CDR2 SYDVKM. Written as DNA, the CDR3 is TGTGCCAGCCAAGAGACCCAGTACTTC. Translation gives CASQETQYF.